This TCR beta chain comes out of a study of beta chain features in type 1 diabetes. Study overall: Healthy donors, compared against patients, showed similar age, gender and cell yields.

Study conclusions and caveats: Across all four CD4+ subsets, people with type 1 diabetes showed modestly shorter TCRB CDR3s. There was a possibility that cDNA sequencing over-represented cells with high TCR expression.

Expressed TCRB transcripts were sequenced because the entire RNA isolate underwent reverse transcription. The assay was immunoSEQ multiplex PCR, and TCRdb's table has in-frame clones only and misses some. The sample includes under 400,000 clones, 10% to 15% of them seen just once. This clone was counted only a few times. Its antigen remains unidentified. Germline CDR1 LGHNA, CDR2 YSLEER. The J segment lost 6 bases and the V segment lost 6 bases, leaving 10 bases of the junction unmatched. CDR3 size: 14 residues. The authors sorted CD4+ naive, central memory, regulatory and stem cell-like memory cells via CD45RO/CCR7/CD25/CD127/CD95/CD27. Sorted populations all exceeded 98% purity.

Sequencing input: naive CD4+ T cells from blood. The sequence was collected from a young woman with type 1 diabetes. The chain combines TRBV4-3 with TRBJ1-2, with TRBD1 identical over 7 bases. This CDR3 reads CASRPLGTDHGYTF. CDR3 sequence (DNA): TGCGCCAGCAGACCCCTCGGGACAGATCATGGCTACACCTTC.